The next 15 T cell receptor beta chains were all read from a single sample in a study of cytomegalovirus exposure and HLA in healthy donors. The assay was immunoSEQ multiplex PCR, and TCRdb's table has in-frame clones only and misses some. The table includes around 190,000 clones, roughly 88% detected once. The sequencing sample was made of PBMCs. These receptors all stem from a woman aged 18-30 years in good health and CMV-seronegative.

DNA of the CDR3: TGTGCCAGCAGCTTAGCCCCCAGGGGACAGACTGAAGCTTTCTTT. It translates to CASSLAPRGQTEAFF. The chain employs TRBV13 and TRBJ1-1; 7 bases are shared with TRBD1. This CDR3 is built from 15 residues. Germline trimming cut 1 base from V and 5 bases from J; bases unmatched to any gene: 7. Germline CDR1 reads PRHDT; CDR2 reads FYEKMQ (reference sequence).

This clone was observed a single time. The chain carries TRBV5-1 and TRBJ1-3; D may be TRBD1 (5 bases). The V and J ends lost 2 bases and 5 bases respectively, with 32 bases between them. CDR3 size: 21 residues. Germline CDR1 and CDR2: SGHRS and YFSETQ. The CDR3 DNA is TGCGCCAGCAGCTTTTTTTCTCCAGGCGGTAGTTTTCGGGGGGACCGAAACACCATATATTTT. Its translation is CASSFFSPGGSFRGDRNTIYF. The full variable domain, in which reference TRBV5-1 and TRBJ1-3 provide the parts outside the CDR3, is KAGVTQTPRYLIKTRGQQVTLSCSPISGHRSVSWYQQTPGQGLQFLFEYFSETQRNKGNFPGRFSGRQFSNSRSEMNVSTLELGDSALYLCASSFFSPGGSFRGDRNTIYFGEGSWLTVV.

V gene TRBV27 combines with J gene TRBJ1-1; no clear D gene. Germline CDR1 is MNHEY and CDR2 is SMNVEV (reference sequence). Trimming took off 5 bases at V and 4 bases at J, with 17 bases between the two ends. CDR3 length: 15 residues. CDR3 region: CASSPRRGVPTEAFF. The DNA of the CDR3 is TGTGCCAGCAGTCCCCGCCGTGGAGTTCCCACTGAAGCTTTCTTT.

The J gene is TRBJ2-5, the V gene TRBV6-6; D is possibly TRBD2 (5 bases). The CDR3 length is 13 residues. The V end was cut by 6 bases, the J end by 2 bases, with 10 bases between. Germline-derived CDR1 and CDR2 are MNHNY and SVGAGI (reference sequence). The CDR3 sequence is CASRPGRQETQYF. The CDR3 DNA sequence: TGTGCCAGCAGACCGGGGAGACAAGAGACCCAGTACTTC.

This clone appeared a few times. CDR3 nucleotides: TGTGCCAGTAGTATGGCGGACACAGATACGCAGTATTTT. This codes for CASSMADTDTQYF. The V call is TRBV19, the J call TRBJ2-3; D uncertain. The germline V gene has CDR1 LNHDA and CDR2 SQIVND (reference sequence). The CDR3 spans 13 residues. V was shortened by 3 bases and J by 2 bases, with 6 bases between the two germline ends.

V usage is TRBV21-1 and J usage is TRBJ2-7; TRBD1, the D gene given by the table, was not confirmed from the DNA. TRBV21-1 corresponds to a pseudogene. This CDR3 has 14 residues. This chain's CDR3 is CASSKRGQVYEQYF. For the CDR3, the DNA is TGTGCCAGCAGCAAAAGGGGACAAGTCTACGAGCAGTACTTC.

The chain has TRBV7-9 and TRBJ1-4, with D perhaps TRBD1 (5 bases). Deletions cut 5 bases from V and 4 bases from J, with 11 bases between. The CDR3 covers 14 residues. CDR1 is SEHNR and CDR2 is FQNEAQ in the germline V gene (reference sequence). CDR3 sequence reads: CASSPGLSNEKLFF. DNA of the CDR3: TGTGCCAGCAGCCCGGGACTGAGTAATGAAAAACTGTTTTTT.

The chain combines TRBV5-6 with TRBJ1-2; tentatively, D is TRBD1 (5 bases). Looked up from germline, CDR1 is SGHDT and CDR2 is YYEEEE. With 4 bases removed from V and 1 base from J, the gap between germline ends came to 14 bases. The CDR3 has 15 amino acids. This CDR3 is CASSPGTARNYGYTF. The CDR3 DNA reads as TGTGCCAGCAGCCCCGGGACTGCCCGTAACTATGGCTACACCTTC.

This chain joins TRBV29-1 and TRBJ2-7, with TRBD1 identical over 9 bases. Per the germline V gene, CDR1 is SQVTM and CDR2 is ANQGSEA. With V trimmed by 4 bases and J by 2 bases, 0 bases remained unmatched. CDR3 size: 12 residues. The CDR3 DNA reads TGCAGCGTTGGACAGGGGGCCTACGAGCAGTACTTC. Translation: CSVGQGAYEQYF.

The chain is built from TRBV9 and TRBJ2-1; 8 nucleotides match TRBD2. The CDR3 runs 13 residues. In germline, CDR1 is SGDLS, CDR2 YYNGEE. Losses at the gene ends were 7 bases for V and 5 bases for J; bases not matched to a gene: 5. CDR3 DNA: TGTGCCAGCGCGGGGGGCGCCCACAATGAGCAGTTCTTC. It translates to CASAGGAHNEQFF.

The chain carries TRBV19 and TRBJ2-5; 7 nucleotides match TRBD1. With 3 bases clipped from V and 5 bases from J, the junction kept 6 bases outside the gene matches. The CDR3 contains 14 residues. Germline V gene lookup returns CDR1 LNHDA and CDR2 SQIVND (reference sequence). The CDR3 loop is CASSIRQGLETQYF. CDR3 sequence (DNA): TGTGCCAGTAGTATCCGACAGGGCTTGGAGACCCAGTACTTC.

The gene calls are TRBV5-4 and TRBJ1-1; a weak D match, TRBD1 (5 bases). V lost 3 bases and J 5 bases, leaving 17 bases between the germline ends. The CDR3 extends over 15 amino acids. Germline values: CDR1 SGHNT, CDR2 YYREEE (reference sequence). The CDR3: CASSSGQTLGTEAFF. The CDR3 nucleotides read TGTGCCAGCAGCTCAGGGCAAACCCTTGGGACTGAAGCTTTCTTT.

The V call is TRBV27, the J call TRBJ1-2; 7 bases line up with TRBD1. Trimming at V came to 6 bases and at J to 5 bases, leaving 12 bases not matched to a gene. The CDR3 has 15 residues. In germline, CDR1 is MNHEY, CDR2 SMNVEV (reference sequence). CDR3 nucleotide sequence: TGTGCCAGCAGGAAATCCACAGGGGTGGGTTATGGCTACACCTTC. Amino acid sequence: CASRKSTGVGYGYTF.

This chain uses TRBV29-1 with TRBJ1-2; 7 positions match TRBD1. CDR1 and CDR2 (germline): SQVTM, ANQGSEA. The CDR3 is 14 amino acids. Losses at the gene ends were 6 bases for V and 4 bases for J; bases not matched to a gene: 11. The CDR3 DNA sequence: TGCAGCGTGAAAAACAGGGGACCTGGCTATGGCTACACCTTC. Translation gives CSVKNRGPGYGYTF.

V and J are TRBV6-6 and TRBJ2-6, with 7 nucleotides matching TRBD1. CDR1 and CDR2 (germline): MNHNY, SVGAGI (reference sequence). Unmatched junction bases numbered 8, after V lost 6 bases and J lost 3 bases. CDR3 length equals 16 residues. In DNA, the CDR3 is TGTGCCAGCAGCCGAAGACAGGGAAGTGGGGCCAACGTCCTGACTTTC. Translated, it gives CASSRRQGSGANVLTF.